These T cell receptor beta chains were read from a single sample in a study of identical twins. MiXCR, applied by TCRdb to the 5' RACE reads, yields one record per CDR3 protein. The repertoire consists of some 1,700,000 distinct CDR3 sequences, with under 35% occurring once and the leading ten covering about 0.25%. Sequencing was carried out using cord blood. The receptor source for this set is a newborn girl in good health. CDR3s leave out the opening cysteine and the closing phenylalanine or tryptophan. Fields, in order: CDR3 length, V gene, CDR3 protein.

>11|TRBV20-1
SAREWPEAGYT
>11|TRBV29-1
SDTQSSYNEQY
>15|TRBV3-1
ASSQDGRGPRTDTQY
>13|TRBV12-3/TRBV12-4
ASSLHFLGTDTQY
>11|TRBV7-6
ASSSTGYYEQY
>16|TRBV4-1
ASSQEFIPSGDYNEQF
>17|TRBV7-2
ASSLRAGGASFPSYEQY
>10|TRBV20-1
SARDYRVTQY
>9|TRBV29-1
SVDDRGEQY
>13|TRBV20-1
SARRGLASYNEQF
>15|TRBV12-3/TRBV12-4
ASSFPGLAVSADTQY
>13|TRBV5-1
ASSPILSNTDTQY
>10|TRBV2
ASNLGLATQY
>14|TRBV6-6
ASSYSVVGSSYEQY
>12|TRBV4-2
ASSQGGRPYEQY
>12|TRBV20-1
SVLARVSYNEQF
>14|TRBV14
ASSLPGTGVGNEQF
>12|TRBV29-1
SVEDNRGAYEQY
>11|TRBV27
ASSFGQGYEQY
>15|TRBV27
ASSPLTSGGATDTQY
>15|TRBV6-5
ASSYSGGPATNEKLF
>14|TRBV25-1
ASSEKGLAGAGELF
>11|TRBV27
ASSLIGVGEQF
>9|TRBV5-1
ASSSLQGAF
>12|TRBV20-1
SARVGTSGSHQY
>9|TRBV27
ASSSVNEQY
>11|TRBV7-9
ASSFQGADGYT
>13|TRBV5-1
ASSFRGSVREPQH
>14|TRBV4-1
ASSQVSSGDGNEQF
>13|TRBV4-1
ASSPGLGRGNEQY
>12|TRBV20-1
SARDDGVYNEQF
>12|TRBV29-1
SVALRGSYNEQY
>16|TRBV6-1
ASTPKTPGLALEGERF
>13|TRBV4-2
ASSQERRGGQPQH
>14|TRBV7-2
ASSFLRQGGTGELF
>12|TRBV7-2
ASSPTRWTGELF
>12|TRBV19
ASKRDPMNTEAF
>13|TRBV6-2/TRBV6-3
ASSYWVGENNEQY
>13|TRBV12-3/TRBV12-4
ASGKGASTGSPLH
>11|TRBV5-1
ASSPDSFYEQY
>14|TRBV5-1
ASGPGTGAFTDTQY
>15|TRBV7-2
ASSSRLAGVAKNIQY
>12|TRBV21-1
ASSKDWGASEQY
>10|TRBV10-3
AISEVTDTQY
>14|TRBV28
ACSSTGTGPNRPQH
>12|TRBV12-3/TRBV12-4
ASSAPTRHYGYT
>13|TRBV6-1
ASSGPGTLSYEQY
>13|TRBV2
ASSEWGDPYNEQY
>10|TRBV10-3
AINRGQGEAF
>12|TRBV11-2
ASSLAGVGDGYT
>11|TRBV2
ASSERRTDTQY
>12|TRBV4-1
ASSLQRDYYEQY
>14|TRBV12-3/TRBV12-4
ASSPHIAGVYNEQF
>14|TRBV5-5
ASSRTGPPFTDTQY
>13|TRBV3-1
ASSLSNVFTYEQY
>12|TRBV19
ASSIWGFNQPQH
>12|TRBV2
ARSEPYRDSPLH
>9|TRBV29-1
SVPPTDGYT
>12|TRBV20-1
SASPAREGDTQY
>14|TRBV19
ASSMGTGVTYNEQF